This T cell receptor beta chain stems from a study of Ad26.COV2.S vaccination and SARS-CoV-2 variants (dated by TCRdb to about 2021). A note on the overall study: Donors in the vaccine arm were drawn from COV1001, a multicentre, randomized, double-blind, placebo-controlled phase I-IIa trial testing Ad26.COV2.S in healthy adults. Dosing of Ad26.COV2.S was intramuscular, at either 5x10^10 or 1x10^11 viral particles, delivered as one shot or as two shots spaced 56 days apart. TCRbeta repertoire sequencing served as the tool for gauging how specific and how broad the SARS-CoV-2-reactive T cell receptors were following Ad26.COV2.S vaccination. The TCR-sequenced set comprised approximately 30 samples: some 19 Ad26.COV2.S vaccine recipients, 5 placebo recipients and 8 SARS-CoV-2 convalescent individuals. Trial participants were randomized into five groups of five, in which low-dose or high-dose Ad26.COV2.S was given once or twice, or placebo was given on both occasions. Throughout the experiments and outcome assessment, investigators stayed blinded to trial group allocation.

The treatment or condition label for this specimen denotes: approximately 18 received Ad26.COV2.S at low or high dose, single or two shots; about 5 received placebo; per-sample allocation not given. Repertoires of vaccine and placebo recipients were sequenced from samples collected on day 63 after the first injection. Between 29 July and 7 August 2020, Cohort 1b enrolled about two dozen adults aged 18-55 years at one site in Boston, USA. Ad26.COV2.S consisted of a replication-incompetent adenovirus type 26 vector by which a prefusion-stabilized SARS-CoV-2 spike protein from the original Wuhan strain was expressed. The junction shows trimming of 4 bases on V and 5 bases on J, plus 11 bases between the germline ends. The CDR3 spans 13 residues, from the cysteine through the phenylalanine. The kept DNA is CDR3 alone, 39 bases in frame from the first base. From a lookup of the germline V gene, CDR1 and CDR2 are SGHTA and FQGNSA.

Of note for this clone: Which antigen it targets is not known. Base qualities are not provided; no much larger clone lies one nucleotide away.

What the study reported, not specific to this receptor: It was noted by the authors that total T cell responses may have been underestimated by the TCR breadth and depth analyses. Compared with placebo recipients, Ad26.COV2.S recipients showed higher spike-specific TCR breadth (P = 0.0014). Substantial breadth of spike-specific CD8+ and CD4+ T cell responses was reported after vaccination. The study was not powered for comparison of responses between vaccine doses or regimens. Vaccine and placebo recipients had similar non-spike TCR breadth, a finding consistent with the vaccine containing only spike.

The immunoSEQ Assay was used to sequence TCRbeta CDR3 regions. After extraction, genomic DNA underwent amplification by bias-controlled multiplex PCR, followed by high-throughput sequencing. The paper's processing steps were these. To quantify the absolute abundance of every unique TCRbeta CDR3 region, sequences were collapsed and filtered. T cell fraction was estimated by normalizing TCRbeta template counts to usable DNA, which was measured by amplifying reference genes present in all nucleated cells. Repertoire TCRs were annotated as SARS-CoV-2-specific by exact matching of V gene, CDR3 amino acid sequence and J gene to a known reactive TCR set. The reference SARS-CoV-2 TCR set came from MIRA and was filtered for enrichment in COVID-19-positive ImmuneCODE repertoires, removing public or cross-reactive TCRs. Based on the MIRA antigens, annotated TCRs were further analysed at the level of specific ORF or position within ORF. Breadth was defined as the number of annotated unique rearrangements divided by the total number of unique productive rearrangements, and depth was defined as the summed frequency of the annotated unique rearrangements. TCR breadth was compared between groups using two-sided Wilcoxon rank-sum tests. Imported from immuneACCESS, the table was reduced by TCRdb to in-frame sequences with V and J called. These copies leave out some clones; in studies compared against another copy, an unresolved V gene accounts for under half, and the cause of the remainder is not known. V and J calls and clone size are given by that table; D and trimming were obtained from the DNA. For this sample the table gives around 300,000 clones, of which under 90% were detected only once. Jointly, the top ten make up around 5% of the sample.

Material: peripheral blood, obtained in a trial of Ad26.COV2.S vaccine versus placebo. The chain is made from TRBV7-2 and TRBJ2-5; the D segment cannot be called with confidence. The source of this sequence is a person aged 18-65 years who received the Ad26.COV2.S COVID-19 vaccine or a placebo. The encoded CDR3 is CASSWPYEETQYF. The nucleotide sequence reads TGTGCCAGCAGCTGGCCCTACGAGGAGACCCAGTACTTC.